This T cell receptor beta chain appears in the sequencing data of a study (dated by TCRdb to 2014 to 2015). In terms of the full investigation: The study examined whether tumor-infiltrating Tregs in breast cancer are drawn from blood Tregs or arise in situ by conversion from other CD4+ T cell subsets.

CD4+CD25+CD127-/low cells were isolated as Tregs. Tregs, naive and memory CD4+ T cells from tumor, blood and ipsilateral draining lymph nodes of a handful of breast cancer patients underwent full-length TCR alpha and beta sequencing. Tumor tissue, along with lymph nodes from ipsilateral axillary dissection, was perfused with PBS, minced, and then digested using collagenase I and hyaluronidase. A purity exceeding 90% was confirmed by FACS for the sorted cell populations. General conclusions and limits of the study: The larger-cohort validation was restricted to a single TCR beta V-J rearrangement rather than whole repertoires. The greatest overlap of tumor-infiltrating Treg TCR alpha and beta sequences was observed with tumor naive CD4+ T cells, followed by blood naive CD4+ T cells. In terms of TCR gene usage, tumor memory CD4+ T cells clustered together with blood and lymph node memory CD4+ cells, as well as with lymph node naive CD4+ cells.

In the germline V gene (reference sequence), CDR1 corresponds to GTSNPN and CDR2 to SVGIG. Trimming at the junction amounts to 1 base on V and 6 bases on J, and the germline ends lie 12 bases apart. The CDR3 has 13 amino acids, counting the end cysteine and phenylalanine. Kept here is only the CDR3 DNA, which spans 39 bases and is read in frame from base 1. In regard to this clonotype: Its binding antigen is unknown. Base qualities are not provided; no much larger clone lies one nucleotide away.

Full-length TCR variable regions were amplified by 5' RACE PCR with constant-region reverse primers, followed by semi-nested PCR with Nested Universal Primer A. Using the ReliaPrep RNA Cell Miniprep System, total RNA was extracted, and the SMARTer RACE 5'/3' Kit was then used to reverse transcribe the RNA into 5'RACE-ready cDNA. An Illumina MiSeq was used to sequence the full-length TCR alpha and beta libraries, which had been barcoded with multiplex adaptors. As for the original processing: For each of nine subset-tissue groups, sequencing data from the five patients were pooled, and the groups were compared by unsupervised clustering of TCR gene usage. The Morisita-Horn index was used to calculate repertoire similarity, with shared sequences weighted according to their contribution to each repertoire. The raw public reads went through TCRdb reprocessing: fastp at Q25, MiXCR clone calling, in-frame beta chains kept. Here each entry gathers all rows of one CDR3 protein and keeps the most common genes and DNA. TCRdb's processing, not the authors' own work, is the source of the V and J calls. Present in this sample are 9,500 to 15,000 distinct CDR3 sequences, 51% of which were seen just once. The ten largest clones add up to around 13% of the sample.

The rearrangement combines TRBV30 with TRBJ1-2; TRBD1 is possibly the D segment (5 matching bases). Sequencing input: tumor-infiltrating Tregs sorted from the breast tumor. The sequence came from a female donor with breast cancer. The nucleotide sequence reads TGTGCCTGGAGTGGTGGACAAAGGCATGGCTACACCTTC. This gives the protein CAWSGGQRHGYTF.